This T cell receptor beta chain originates from a study of T cell repertoires in cytomegalovirus infection. Across the whole study: Peptides in the study included HLA-C-restricted and HLA-B-restricted CMV epitopes. Evidence of both CMV infection and a matching HLA type came from public TCR beta signatures. Study-wide results and caveats: Within the response measured ex vivo, HLA-C-restricted CMV-specific TCR beta clonotypes were dominant. Carriers of CMV plus the relevant HLA were identified by cumulative public TCR beta family frequency.

In regard to this clonotype: What it binds is not known.

TCRdb passed the reads through MiXCR, listing each CDR3 protein once. Of hundreds of thousands of distinct CDR3 sequences in the sample, around 32% were seen once. The sequence was obtained from a human donor in good health (CMV status not recorded). Some clones in this sample may be carry-over from other donors' samples. The specimen comprised cultured PBMCs, sampled from culture after CMV antigen stimulation.

CDR3: CASSQNTGAGGEAFF. In DNA form, the CDR3 reads TGCGCCAGCAGCCAAAACACCGGAGCCGGGGGGGAAGCTTTCTTT. This rearrangement joins TRBV4-1 to TRBJ1-1, with D tentatively TRBD1 (5 bases). The length of the CDR3 is 15 residues. V was shortened by 2 bases and J by 8 bases, with 18 bases between the two germline ends. Looked up from germline, CDR1 is MGHRA and CDR2 is YSYEKL.